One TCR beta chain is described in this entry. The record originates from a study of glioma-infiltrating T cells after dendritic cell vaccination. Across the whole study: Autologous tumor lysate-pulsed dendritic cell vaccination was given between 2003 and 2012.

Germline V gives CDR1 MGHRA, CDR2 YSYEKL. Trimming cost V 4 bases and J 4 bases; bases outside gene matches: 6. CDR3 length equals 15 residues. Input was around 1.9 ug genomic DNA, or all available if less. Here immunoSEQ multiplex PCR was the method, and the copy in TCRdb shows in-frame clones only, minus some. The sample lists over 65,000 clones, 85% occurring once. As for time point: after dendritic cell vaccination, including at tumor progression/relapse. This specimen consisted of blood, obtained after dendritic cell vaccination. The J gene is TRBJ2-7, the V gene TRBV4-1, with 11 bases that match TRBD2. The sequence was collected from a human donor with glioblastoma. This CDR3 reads CASSPAGTSGYEQYF. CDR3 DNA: TGCGCCAGCAGCCCGGCCGGGACTAGCGGATACGAGCAGTACTTC.